The text below deals with one TCR beta chain. Its antigen is as yet unknown. This entry is derived from a study of cytomegalovirus exposure and HLA in healthy donors. The PCR made use of 60 Vbeta and 13 Jbeta primers. The table came from immunoSEQ multiplex PCR; TCRdb's copy has only in-frame clones and leaves some out. The sample has about 150,000 clones; almost 80% are singletons. This CDR3 comprises 14 residues. The germline CDR1 and CDR2 sequences are MNHNS and SASEGT. V lost 2 bases to trimming and J lost 2 bases, with 9 bases between them. Overall study results and limits: In a later analysis, a genetic analysis reported fewer productive-TCR N-insertions in an Asian-associated ancestry cluster than the cohort average.

Sequencing was performed on PBMCs. This sequence joins TRBV6-1 and TRBJ1-1, with a weak D call TRBD1 (6 bases). The clonotype originates from a male donor in good health and CMV-seronegative. DNA of the CDR3: TGTGCCAGCAGTGAACAACAGGGTAACACTGAAGCTTTCTTT. The encoded protein is CASSEQQGNTEAFF.